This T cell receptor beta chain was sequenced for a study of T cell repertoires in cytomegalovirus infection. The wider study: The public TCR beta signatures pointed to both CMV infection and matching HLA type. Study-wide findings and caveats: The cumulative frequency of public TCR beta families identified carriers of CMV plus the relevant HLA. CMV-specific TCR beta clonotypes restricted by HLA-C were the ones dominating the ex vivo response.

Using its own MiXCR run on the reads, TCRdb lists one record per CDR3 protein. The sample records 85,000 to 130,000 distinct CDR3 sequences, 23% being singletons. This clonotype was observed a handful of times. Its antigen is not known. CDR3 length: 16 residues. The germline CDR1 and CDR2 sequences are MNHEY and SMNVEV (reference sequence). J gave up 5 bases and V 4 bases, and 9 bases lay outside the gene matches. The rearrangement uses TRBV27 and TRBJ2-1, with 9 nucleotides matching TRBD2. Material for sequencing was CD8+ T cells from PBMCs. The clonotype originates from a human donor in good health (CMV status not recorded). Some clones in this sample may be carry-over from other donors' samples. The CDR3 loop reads CASSSLTSGVDNEQFF. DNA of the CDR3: TGTGCCAGCAGTTCCCTGACTAGCGGAGTCGACAATGAGCAGTTCTTC.